Sequencing of this TCR beta chain was carried out in a study of radiotherapy plus CTLA-4 blockade in lung cancer. The repertoire was sequenced with immunoSEQ multiplex PCR; TCRdb's copy has only in-frame clones and lacks some. The sample yields tens of thousands of clones, about 77% seen once. Germline V CDR1 and CDR2: SGHTA, FQGNSA. V was clipped by 5 bases and J by 0 bases, with 14 bases between them. This CDR3 spans 16 amino acids. This sample comprised peripheral blood, obtained from a patient treated with radiotherapy plus ipilimumab. This receptor was obtained from a human donor with non-small cell lung cancer whose response to radiotherapy plus ipilimumab could not be evaluated. The V gene is TRBV7-2, the J gene TRBJ2-1; D remains unclear. The CDR3 is CASSPRRVSSYNEQFF. CDR3 DNA: TGTGCCAGCAGCCCCCGACGGGTAAGCTCCTACAATGAGCAGTTCTTC.